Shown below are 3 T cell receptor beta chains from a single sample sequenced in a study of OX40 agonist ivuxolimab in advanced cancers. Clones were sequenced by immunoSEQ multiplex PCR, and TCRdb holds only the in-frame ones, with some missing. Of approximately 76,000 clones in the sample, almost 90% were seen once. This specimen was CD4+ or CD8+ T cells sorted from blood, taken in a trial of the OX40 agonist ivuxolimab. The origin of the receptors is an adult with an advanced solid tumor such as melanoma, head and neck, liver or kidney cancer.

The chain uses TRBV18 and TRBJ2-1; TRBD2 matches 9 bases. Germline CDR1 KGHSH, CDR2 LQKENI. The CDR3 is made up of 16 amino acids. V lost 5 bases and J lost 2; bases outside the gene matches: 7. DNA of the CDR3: TGTGCCAGCTCATCCCGCGGGGGGGACACCTACAATGAGCAGTTCTTC. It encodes CASSSRGGDTYNEQFF.

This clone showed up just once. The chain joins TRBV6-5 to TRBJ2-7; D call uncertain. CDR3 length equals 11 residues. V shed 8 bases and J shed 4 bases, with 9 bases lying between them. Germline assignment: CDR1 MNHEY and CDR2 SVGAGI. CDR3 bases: TGTGCCAGCCGCCTGCTTTACGAGCAGTACTTC. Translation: CASRLLYEQYF.

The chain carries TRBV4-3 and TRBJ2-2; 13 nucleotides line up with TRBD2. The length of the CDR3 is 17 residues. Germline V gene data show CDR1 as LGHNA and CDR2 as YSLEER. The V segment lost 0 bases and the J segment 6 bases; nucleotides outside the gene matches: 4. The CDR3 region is CASSQELAGGIAGELFF. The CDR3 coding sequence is TGCGCCAGCAGCCAAGAACTAGCGGGGGGGATAGCCGGGGAGCTGTTTTTT.